A selection of T cell receptor beta chains follows, all from one sample in a study of cytomegalovirus exposure and HLA in healthy donors. The repertoire was sequenced with immunoSEQ multiplex PCR; TCRdb's copy has only in-frame clones and lacks some. The repertoire holds around 150,000 clones, with roughly nine tenths as singletons. The sequenced sample consisted of PBMCs. The receptors were gathered from a young woman in good health and CMV-seropositive. The CDR3 runs from the conserved cysteine through the conserved F or W. A D gene is named only where the DNA matches it firmly. Clone size is given for some rows only: seen once, a few or many times, or a class if the clone is expanded.

- | TRBD2 | TRBJ2-7 | TRBV7-2 | CASSLDASGSYEQYF | TGTGCCAGCAGCTTAGATGCTAGCGGGAGCTACGAGCAGTACTTC
- | TRBD1 | TRBJ1-5 | TRBV27 | CASSRQGINQPQHF | TGTGCCAGCAGCCGACAGGGGATCAATCAGCCCCAGCATTTT
- | - | TRBJ1-1 | TRBV7-9 | CASSPLMTGQNTEAFF | TGTGCCAGCAGCCCCCTGATGACAGGTCAGAACACTGAAGCTTTCTTT
- | - | TRBJ2-7 | TRBV5-6 | CASSSWSSEQYF | TGTGCCAGCAGTAGTTGGTCGAGCGAGCAGTACTTC
- | TRBD1 | TRBJ1-2 | TRBV2 | CASTSGTVYGYTF | TGTGCCAGCACGTCCGGGACAGTCTATGGCTACACCTTC
- | - | TRBJ1-5 | TRBV28 | CASSFGSVGNQPQHF | TGTGCCAGCAGTTTTGGGAGTGTTGGCAATCAGCCCCAGCATTTT
- | TRBD2 | TRBJ2-1 | TRBV7-3 | CASSMTVGGSIYNEQFF | TGTGCCAGCAGCATGACTGTTGGCGGGAGCATCTACAATGAGCAGTTCTTC
- | - | TRBJ2-3 | TRBV11-2 | CASSSGSTDTQYF | TGTGCCAGCAGTTCAGGAAGCACAGATACGCAGTATTTT
- | TRBD2 | TRBJ2-3 | TRBV30 | CAWCRLAGTDTQYF | TGTGCCTGGTGTCGACTAGCGGGCACAGATACGCAGTATTTT
- | - | TRBJ2-5 | TRBV5-5 | CASSPQETQYF | TGTGCCAGCAGCCCTCAAGAGACCCAGTACTTC
- | - | TRBJ2-1 | TRBV11-1 | CASSLVVALNNEQFF | TGTGCCAGCAGCTTAGTGGTAGCCCTCAACAATGAGCAGTTCTTC
- | - | TRBJ2-1 | TRBV30 | CAWRSSGSYNEQFF | TGTGCCTGGAGAAGTAGCGGAAGCTACAATGAGCAGTTCTTC
- | - | TRBJ2-1 | TRBV5-6 | CASSANGGSYNEQFF | TGTGCCAGCAGCGCTAACGGAGGATCCTACAATGAGCAGTTCTTC
few | TRBD2 | TRBJ2-7 | TRBV30 | CAWEREGYEQYF | TGTGCATGGGAGCGGGAGGGGTACGAGCAGTACTTC
- | TRBD1 | TRBJ2-6 | TRBV7-2 | CASRRTGFVSGANVLTF | TGTGCCAGCAGAAGGACAGGGTTCGTCTCCGGGGCCAACGTCCTGACTTTC
- | TRBD1 | TRBJ2-5 | TRBV6-5 | CASMWDRGGETQYF | TGTGCCAGCATGTGGGACAGGGGTGGTGAGACCCAGTACTTC
few | TRBD1 | TRBJ1-5 | TRBV19 | CASSIPGQEFQPQHF | TGTGCCAGTAGTATTCCGGGACAGGAATTCCAGCCCCAGCATTTT
- | TRBD2 | TRBJ2-3 | TRBV15 | CATSRGIGAGGTDTQYF | TGTGCCACCAGCAGAGGGATAGGAGCGGGGGGCACAGATACGCAGTATTTT
- | TRBD2 | TRBJ2-5 | TRBV12-5 | CASGLPIAGHGETQYF | TGTGCTAGTGGTTTGCCCATAGCGGGACATGGCGAGACCCAGTACTTC
few | - | TRBJ1-2 | TRBV29-1 | CSVDSHYGYTF | TGCAGCGTTGACTCTCACTATGGCTACACCTTC
- | TRBD1 | TRBJ2-3 | TRBV11-1 | CASSWTGTGATDTQYF | TGTGCCAGCAGCTGGACCGGGACAGGGGCCACAGATACGCAGTATTTT
- | TRBD2 | TRBJ2-5 | TRBV5-1 | CASSLVTPRGRALGETQYF | TGCGCCAGCAGCTTGGTGACCCCCCGCGGGAGGGCCCTCGGGGAGACCCAGTACTTC
once | - | TRBJ1-2 | TRBV11-2 | CASSPGGGRNYGYTF | TGTGCCAGCAGCCCCGGCGGGGGGCGCAACTATGGCTACACCTTC
- | TRBD2 | TRBJ2-5 | TRBV9 | CASSVATREETQYF | TGTGCCAGCAGCGTAGCTACGCGGGAGGAGACCCAGTACTTC
- | TRBD2 | TRBJ2-1 | TRBV6-1 | CASGSASGNYNEQFF | TGTGCCAGCGGATCCGCTAGCGGAAACTACAATGAGCAGTTCTTC
- | - | TRBJ2-7 | TRBV30 | CASGLASTYEQYF | TGTGCTTCCGGCCTAGCGTCGACCTACGAGCAGTACTTC
once | TRBD2 | TRBJ2-3 | TRBV30 | CAWSLSGRPRDTDTQYF | TGTGCCTGGAGTCTCTCCGGGAGGCCACGCGACACAGATACGCAGTATTTT
- | - | TRBJ2-1 | TRBV5-6 | CASSYSSAGWLDNEQFF | TGTGCCAGCAGCTATAGTTCGGCGGGATGGTTGGACAATGAGCAGTTCTTC
- | - | TRBJ2-7 | TRBV6-5 | CASSFKARTYEQYF | TGTGCCAGCAGTTTCAAAGCGAGAACCTACGAGCAGTACTTC
- | TRBD2 | TRBJ2-1 | TRBV28 | CASSLRLAGGFVNEQFF | TGTGCCAGCAGTTTAAGGCTAGCGGGTGGATTCGTCAATGAGCAGTTCTTC
- | - | TRBJ1-3 | TRBV7-8 | CASSFNPGSRSGNTIYF | TGTGCCAGCAGCTTCAACCCAGGTTCCCGCTCTGGAAACACCATATATTTT
- | - | TRBJ1-4 | TRBV2 | CASTKQGDREKLFF | TGTGCCAGCACCAAACAAGGGGATCGGGAAAAACTGTTTTTT
once | - | TRBJ2-7 | TRBV30 | CAWRDLGDYEQYF | TGTGCCTGGAGGGATTTGGGAGACTACGAGCAGTACTTC
- | - | TRBJ2-3 | TRBV9 | CASSSSSGGGEDTQYF | TGTGCCAGCAGCTCTTCCTCGGGCGGGGGCGAGGATACGCAGTATTTT
- | - | TRBJ1-1 | TRBV15 | CATSRDGKGMNTEAFF | TGTGCCACCAGCAGAGATGGGAAGGGGATGAACACTGAAGCTTTCTTT
- | - | TRBJ2-5 | TRBV25-1 | CASSESYTSNTGETQYF | TGTGCCAGCAGTGAATCCTATACTAGCAATACGGGGGAGACCCAGTACTTC
- | - | TRBJ2-5 | TRBV28 | CASSLQGYRETQYF | TGTGCCAGCAGTTTGCAGGGATATCGGGAGACCCAGTACTTC
- | - | TRBJ2-1 | TRBV5-6 | CASSLERNEQFF | TGTGCCAGCAGCTTGGAGAGGAATGAGCAGTTCTTC
- | TRBD1 | TRBJ2-7 | TRBV4-1 | CASSADRQRSYEQYF | TGCGCCAGCAGCGCGGACAGGCAACGATCCTACGAGCAGTACTTC
- | TRBD1 | TRBJ1-4 | TRBV2 | CAGQGERDEKLFF | TGTGCCGGACAGGGGGAAAGAGATGAAAAACTGTTTTTT
- | TRBD1 | TRBJ1-5 | TRBV19 | CASRGQGGNQPQHF | TGTGCCAGTAGGGGACAGGGTGGGAATCAGCCCCAGCATTTT
- | TRBD2 | TRBJ2-7 | TRBV6-6 | CASRMGLAGPYEQYF | TGTGCCAGCAGGATGGGACTAGCGGGACCCTACGAGCAGTACTTC
once | TRBD2 | TRBJ2-1 | TRBV7-8 | CASSRHSGTSGIEQFF | TGTGCCAGCAGCCGACACTCCGGGACTAGCGGGATTGAGCAGTTCTTC